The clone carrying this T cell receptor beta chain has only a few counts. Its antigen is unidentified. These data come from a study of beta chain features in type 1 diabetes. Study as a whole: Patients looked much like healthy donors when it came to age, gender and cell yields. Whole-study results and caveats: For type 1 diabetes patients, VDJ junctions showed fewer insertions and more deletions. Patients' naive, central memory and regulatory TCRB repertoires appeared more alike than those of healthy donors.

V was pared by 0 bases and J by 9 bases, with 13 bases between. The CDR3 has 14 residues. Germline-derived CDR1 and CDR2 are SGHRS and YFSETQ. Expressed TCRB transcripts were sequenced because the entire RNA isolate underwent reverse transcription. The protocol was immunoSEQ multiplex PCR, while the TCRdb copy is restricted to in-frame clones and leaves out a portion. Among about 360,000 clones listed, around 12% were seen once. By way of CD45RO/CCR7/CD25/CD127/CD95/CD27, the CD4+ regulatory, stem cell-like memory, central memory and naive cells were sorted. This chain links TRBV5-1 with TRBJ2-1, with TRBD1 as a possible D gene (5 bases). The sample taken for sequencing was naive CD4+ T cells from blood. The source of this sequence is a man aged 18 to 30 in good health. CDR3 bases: TGCGCCAGCAGCTTGGGCCAGGGTGTCGGTGAGCAGTTCTTC. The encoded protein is CASSLGQGVGEQFF.